This T cell receptor beta chain is drawn from a study of blood T cell repertoires in COVID-19. The germline V gene has CDR1 ENHRY and CDR2 SYGVKD. V was pared by 10 bases and J by 4 bases, with 13 bases between. This CDR3 has 12 residues. Clones were sequenced by immunoSEQ multiplex PCR, and TCRdb holds only the in-frame ones, with some missing. The table records 200,000 to 250,000 clones, around four fifths of them present only once. Source material: peripheral blood. The chain couples TRBV10-3 to TRBJ1-2, with D possibly being TRBD1 (6 bases). This clonotype was sampled from a woman between 65 and 79 years old with COVID-19, enrolled during active disease. The CDR3 region is CATLQGGYGYTF. DNA of the CDR3: TGTGCCACGCTACAGGGCGGCTATGGCTACACCTTC.